These T cell receptor beta chains were read from a single sample in a study of blood T cell repertoires in COVID-19. Data came from immunoSEQ multiplex PCR; TCRdb stores just in-frame clones and leaves some out. Among approximately 70,000 clones listed, just under 90% were seen once. The sequenced sample was peripheral blood. The receptors originated from a woman of 80 years or more with active COVID-19. Both conserved end residues are part of each CDR3. Fields, in order: clone size, D gene, V gene, J gene, CDR3 length, CDR3 DNA, CDR3 protein. D genes are given only for firm matches. Only part of the rows carry a size: once, few, many, or a class if the clone is expanded.

NA	TRBD1	TRBV10-3	TRBJ2-2	16	TGTGCCATCAGTGAGGGTGGGACAGCGAACACCGGGGAGCTGTTTTTT	CAISEGGTANTGELFF
NA	NA	TRBV4-3	TRBJ2-3	13	TGCGCCAGCAGCCAAGATCACAGGGAAACGCAGTATTTT	CASSQDHRETQYF
NA	TRBD2	TRBV4-2	TRBJ2-2	16	TGTGCCAGCAGCCCGGGACTAGACTCGAACACCGGGGAGCTGTTTTTT	CASSPGLDSNTGELFF
NA	TRBD1	TRBV2	TRBJ2-1	12	TGTGCCAGCATCCCAGACAGGGGGCATCCGTTCTTC	CASIPDRGHPFF
NA	NA	TRBV27	TRBJ2-7	16	TGTGCCAGCACCCCCCTTCCCCCTAGGACAGCCTACGAGCAGTACTTC	CASTPLPPRTAYEQYF
NA	TRBD1	TRBV7-6	TRBJ2-1	19	TGTGCCAGCAGCTCACCGGGACAGGGAGGCGGGAGCTCCTACAATGAGCAGTTCTTC	CASSSPGQGGGSSYNEQFF
NA	TRBD1	TRBV5-1	TRBJ2-2	16	TGCGCCAGCAGCGAGGAGCCGACAGGGAGCGGCGGGGAGCTGTTTTTT	CASSEEPTGSGGELFF
NA	NA	TRBV20-1	TRBJ2-1	14	TGCAGTGCTAGTGAGCCTAGCGCCTACAATGAGCAGTTCTTC	CSASEPSAYNEQFF
once	NA	TRBV21-1	TRBJ2-3	18	TGTGCCAGCAGCAACCCGGGACAGGACGTCTCGGGCACAGATACGCAGTATTTT	CASSNPGQDVSGTDTQYF
NA	NA	TRBV7-7	TRBJ2-1	13	TGTGCTAGCAGCGAGTCCCCAGGGGATGAGCAGTTCTTC	CASSESPGDEQFF
NA	NA	TRBV7-6	TRBJ1-2	16	TGTGCCAGCAGCTTAGCCGGCGGGGAGGCTAACTATGGCTACACCTTC	CASSLAGGEANYGYTF
NA	TRBD1	TRBV12-3/TRBV12-4	TRBJ2-7	13	TGTGCCACTCAACAGGGGGCAGGGCACGAGCAGTACTTC	CATQQGAGHEQYF
NA	NA	TRBV27	TRBJ1-2	13	TGTGCCAGCAGTTTACGGGTTTCCTATGGCTACACCTTC	CASSLRVSYGYTF
once	NA	TRBV28	TRBJ1-6	14	TGTGCCAGCAGACGGGACACCTCTAATTCACCCCTCCACTTT	CASRRDTSNSPLHF